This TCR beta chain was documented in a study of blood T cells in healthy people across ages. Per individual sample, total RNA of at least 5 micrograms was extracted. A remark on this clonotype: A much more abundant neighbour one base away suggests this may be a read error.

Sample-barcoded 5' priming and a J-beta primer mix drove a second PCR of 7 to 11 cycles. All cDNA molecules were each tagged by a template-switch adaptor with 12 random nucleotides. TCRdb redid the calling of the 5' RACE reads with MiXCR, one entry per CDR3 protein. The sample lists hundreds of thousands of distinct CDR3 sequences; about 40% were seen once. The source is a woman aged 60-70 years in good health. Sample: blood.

The DNA for the CDR3 is TGTGCCAGCAGCTCAACTGTTAGGGACAATGAGCAGTTCTTC. Translated: CASSSTVRDNEQFF. The chain recombines TRBV7-2 with TRBJ2-1; D not resolved. Germline CDR1 reads SGHTA; CDR2 reads FQGNSA. V gave up 4 bases and J gave up 5 bases, with 12 bases separating them. CDR3 length: 14 residues.